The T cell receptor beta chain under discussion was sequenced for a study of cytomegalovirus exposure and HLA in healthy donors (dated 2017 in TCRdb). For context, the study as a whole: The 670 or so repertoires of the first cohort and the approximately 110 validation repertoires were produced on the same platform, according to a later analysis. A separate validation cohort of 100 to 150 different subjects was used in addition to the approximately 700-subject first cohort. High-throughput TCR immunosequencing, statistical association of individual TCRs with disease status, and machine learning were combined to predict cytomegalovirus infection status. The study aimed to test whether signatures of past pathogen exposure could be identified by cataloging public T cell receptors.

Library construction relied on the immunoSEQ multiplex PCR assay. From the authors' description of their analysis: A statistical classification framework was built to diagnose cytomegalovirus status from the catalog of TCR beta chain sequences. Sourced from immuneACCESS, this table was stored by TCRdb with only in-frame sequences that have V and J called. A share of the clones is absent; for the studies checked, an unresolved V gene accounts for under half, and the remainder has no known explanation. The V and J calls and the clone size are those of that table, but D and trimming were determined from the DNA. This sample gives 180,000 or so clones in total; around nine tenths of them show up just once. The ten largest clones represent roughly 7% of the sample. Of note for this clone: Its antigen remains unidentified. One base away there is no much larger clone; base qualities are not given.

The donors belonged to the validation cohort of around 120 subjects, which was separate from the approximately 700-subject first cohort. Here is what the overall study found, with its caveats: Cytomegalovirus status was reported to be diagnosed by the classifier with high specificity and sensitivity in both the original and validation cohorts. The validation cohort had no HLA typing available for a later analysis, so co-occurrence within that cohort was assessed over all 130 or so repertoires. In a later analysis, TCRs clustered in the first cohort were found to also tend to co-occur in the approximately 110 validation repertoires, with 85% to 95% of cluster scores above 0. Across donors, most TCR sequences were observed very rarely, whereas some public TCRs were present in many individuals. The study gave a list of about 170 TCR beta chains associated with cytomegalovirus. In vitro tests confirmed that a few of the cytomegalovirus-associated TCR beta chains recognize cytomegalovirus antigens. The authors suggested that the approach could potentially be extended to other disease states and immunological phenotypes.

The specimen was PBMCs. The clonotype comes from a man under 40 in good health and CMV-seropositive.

The DNA sequence is given as TGTGCCATCAGGGGGAGCGATGAGCAGTTCTTC. Translated, it reads CAIRGSDEQFF. The sequence joins TRBV10-3 to TRBJ2-1; a tentative D call is TRBD2 (5 bases match). CDR1 is given as ENHRY and CDR2 as SYGVKD, both from the germline V gene. The CDR3 spans 11 residues, from the cysteine through the phenylalanine. The kept DNA is CDR3 alone, 33 bases in frame from the first base. V and J are truncated by 6 bases and 8 bases respectively, leaving an intervening sequence of 8 bases.